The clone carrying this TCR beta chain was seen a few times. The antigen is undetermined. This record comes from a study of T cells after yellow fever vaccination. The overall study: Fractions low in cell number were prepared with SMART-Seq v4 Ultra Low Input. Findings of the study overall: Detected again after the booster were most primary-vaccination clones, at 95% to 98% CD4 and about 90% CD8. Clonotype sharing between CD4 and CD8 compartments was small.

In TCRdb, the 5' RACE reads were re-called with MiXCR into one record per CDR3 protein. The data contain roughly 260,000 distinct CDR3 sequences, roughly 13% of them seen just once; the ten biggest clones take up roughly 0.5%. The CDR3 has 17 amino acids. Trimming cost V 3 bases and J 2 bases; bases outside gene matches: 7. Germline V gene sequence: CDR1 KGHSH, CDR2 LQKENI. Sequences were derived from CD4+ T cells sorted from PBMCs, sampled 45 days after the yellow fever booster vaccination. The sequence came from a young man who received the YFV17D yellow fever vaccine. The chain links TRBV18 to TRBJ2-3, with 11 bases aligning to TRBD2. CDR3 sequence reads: CASSPFASGRNTDTQYF. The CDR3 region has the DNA TGTGCCAGCTCACCCTTCGCTAGCGGGAGGAACACAGATACGCAGTATTTT. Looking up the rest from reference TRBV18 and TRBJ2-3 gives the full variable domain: NAGVMQNPRHLVRRRGQEARLRCSPMKGHSHVYWYRQLPEEGLKFMVYLQKENIIDESGMPKERFSAEFPKEGPSILRIQQVVRGDSAAYFCASSPFASGRNTDTQYFGPGTRLTVL.